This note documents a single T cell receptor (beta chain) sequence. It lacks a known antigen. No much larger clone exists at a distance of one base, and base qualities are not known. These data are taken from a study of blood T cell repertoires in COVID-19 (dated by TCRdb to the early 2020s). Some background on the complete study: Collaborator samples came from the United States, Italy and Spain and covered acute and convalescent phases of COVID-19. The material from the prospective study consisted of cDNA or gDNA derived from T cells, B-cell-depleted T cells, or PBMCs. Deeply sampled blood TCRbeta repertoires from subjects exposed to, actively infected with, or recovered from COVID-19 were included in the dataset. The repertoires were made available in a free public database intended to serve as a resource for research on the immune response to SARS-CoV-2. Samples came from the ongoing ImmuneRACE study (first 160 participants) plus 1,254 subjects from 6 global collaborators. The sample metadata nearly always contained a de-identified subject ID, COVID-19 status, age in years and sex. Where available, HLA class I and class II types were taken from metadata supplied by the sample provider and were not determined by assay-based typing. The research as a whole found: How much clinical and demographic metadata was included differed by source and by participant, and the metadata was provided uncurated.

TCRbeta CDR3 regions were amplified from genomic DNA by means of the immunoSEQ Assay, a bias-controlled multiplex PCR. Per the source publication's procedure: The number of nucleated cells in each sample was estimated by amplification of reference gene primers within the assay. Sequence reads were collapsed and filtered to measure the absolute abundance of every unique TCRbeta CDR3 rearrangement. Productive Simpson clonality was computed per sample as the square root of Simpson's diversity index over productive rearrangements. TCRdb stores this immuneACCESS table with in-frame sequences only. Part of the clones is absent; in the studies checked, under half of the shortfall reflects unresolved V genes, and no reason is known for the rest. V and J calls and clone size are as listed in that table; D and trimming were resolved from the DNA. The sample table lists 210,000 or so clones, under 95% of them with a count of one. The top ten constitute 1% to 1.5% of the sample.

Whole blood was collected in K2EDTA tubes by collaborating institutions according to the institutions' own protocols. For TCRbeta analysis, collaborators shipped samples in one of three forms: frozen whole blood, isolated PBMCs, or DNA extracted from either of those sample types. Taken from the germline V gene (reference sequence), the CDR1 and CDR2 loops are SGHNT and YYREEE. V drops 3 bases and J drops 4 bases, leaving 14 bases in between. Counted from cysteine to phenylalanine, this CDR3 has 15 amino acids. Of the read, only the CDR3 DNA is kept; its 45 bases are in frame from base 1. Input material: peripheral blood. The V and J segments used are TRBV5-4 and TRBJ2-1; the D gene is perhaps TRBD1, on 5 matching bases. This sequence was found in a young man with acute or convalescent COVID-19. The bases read TGTGCCAGCAGCTCAGCCAGCAGGGCTTACAATGAGCAGTTCTTC. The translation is CASSSASRAYNEQFF.